This is a list of T cell receptor beta chains from one sample in a study of T cells in narcolepsy. Sequencing was performed with immunoSEQ multiplex PCR; in TCRdb, only in-frame clones are kept and a portion is missing. The profile covers roughly 20,000 clones, with around four fifths appearing a single time and over 1.5% taken by the ten largest. Sequenced material: memory (CD45RA-) CD4+ T cells from blood. The receptors derive from a human donor in good health. Each CDR3 is given with its conserved first and last residue. Fields, in order: D gene, J gene, V gene, CDR3 protein. D genes are given only for firm matches.

NA | TRBJ2-1 | TRBV19 | CASSIGTAIYNEQFF
NA | TRBJ1-1 | TRBV5-1 | CASSFVLGDTEAFF
NA | TRBJ1-2 | TRBV6-5 | CASSYSRAGDGYTF
NA | TRBJ1-2 | TRBV6-6 | CASGRASNYGYTF
NA | TRBJ2-7 | TRBV20-1 | CSGLGTEQYF
NA | TRBJ1-3 | TRBV7-2 | CASTSEYLSGNTIYF
TRBD1 | TRBJ1-1 | TRBV28 | CASSQDRGYTEAFF
NA | TRBJ2-3 | TRBV30 | CAWTGGARSTDTQYF
TRBD2 | TRBJ2-3 | TRBV7-3 | CASSFGGTSGTDTQYF
NA | TRBJ1-2 | TRBV30 | CAWRIRANYGYTF
NA | TRBJ2-1 | TRBV6-1 | CASTLRQTTHNEQFF
NA | TRBJ1-5 | TRBV2 | CASSEGGDQPQHF
NA | TRBJ2-5 | TRBV14 | CASSKRDYQETQYF
TRBD1 | TRBJ1-6 | TRBV5-4 | CASSSQTGTVDSPLHF
NA | TRBJ2-7 | TRBV7-9 | CASSLAPATTYEQYF